The present TCR beta chain was sequenced within a study of blood T cell repertoires in COVID-19. Looking at the study overall: Sites in the United States, Italy and Spain provided acute and convalescent COVID-19 samples.

In this sample, this clone turned up once. In the original workflow: Nucleated cell counts were estimated from reference gene primer amplification. The protocol was immunoSEQ multiplex PCR, while the TCRdb copy is restricted to in-frame clones and leaves out a portion. V, J and clone size were drawn from that table, and D and trimming were deduced from the DNA. The sample shows 540,000 or so clones, less than 90% of them seen only once. It was during active infection that Seattle patients were enrolled and then longitudinally followed. This TCR was recovered from a woman between 45 and 60 years old with COVID-19, enrolled during active disease. What was sequenced was peripheral blood.

The CDR3 spells CASSSYRDPEAFF. As DNA, the CDR3 is TGTGCCAGCAGCTCTTACAGGGATCCTGAAGCTTTCTTT. The chain combines TRBV11-1 with TRBJ1-1; weak D call: TRBD1 (6 bases). This CDR3 has 13 residues. CDR1 and CDR2 (germline): SGHAT, FQDESV (reference sequence). Between the trimmed V and J ends, which lost 4 bases and 6 bases, there was a span of 12 bases.